This paragraph covers one TCR beta chain sequence. The authors' processing: Estimates of nucleated cell counts were drawn from the amplification of reference gene primers. Sequenced by immunoSEQ multiplex PCR; TCRdb stores in-frame clones only, minus some. D and trimming come from the DNA, and the V and J calls and clone size come from that table. This sample has around 200,000 clones, with around nine tenths found just once. The ends lost 0 bases at V and 3 bases at J; junction bases unmatched: 4. The CDR3 is made up of 16 amino acids. In germline, CDR1 is MGHRA, CDR2 YSYEKL. These data belong to a study of blood T cell repertoires in COVID-19. At the level of the study: Researchers got acute and convalescent COVID-19 samples from the United States, Italy and Spain. Sample material is recorded as cDNA or gDNA derived from T cells, B-cell-depleted T cells, or PBMCs.

The specimen sequenced was peripheral blood. The TCR comes from a man between 65 and 79 years old with acute or convalescent COVID-19. The chain carries TRBV4-1 and TRBJ2-3, with 9 nucleotides matching TRBD2. In nucleotides, the CDR3 is TGCGCCAGCAGCCAAGAAGGGCTAGCGGGGACAGATACGCAGTATTTT. Its translation: CASSQEGLAGTDTQYF.